This TCR beta chain comes out of a study of blood T cell repertoires in COVID-19. Adults between roughly 18 and 95 years of age took part from fewer than 30 US areas. Only in-frame clones appear in the TCRdb table, and some are missing; sequencing was by immunoSEQ multiplex PCR. The data hold approximately 190,000 clones, with roughly 84% observed a single time. This clone was counted between two and nine times. Trimming left V 1 base short and J 7 bases short, with 12 bases between. The CDR3 has 14 residues. Germline-derived CDR1 and CDR2 are SGHKS and YYEKEE (reference sequence). The material sequenced was PBMCs or T cells enriched from blood (not recorded which). This receptor was obtained from a woman aged 25-40 years who had been exposed to COVID-19. The V and J genes are TRBV5-5 and TRBJ1-5; D not resolved. CDR3 residues: CASSLWGGDQPQHF. CDR3 bases: TGTGCCAGCAGCTTGTGGGGAGGAGACCAGCCCCAGCATTTT.